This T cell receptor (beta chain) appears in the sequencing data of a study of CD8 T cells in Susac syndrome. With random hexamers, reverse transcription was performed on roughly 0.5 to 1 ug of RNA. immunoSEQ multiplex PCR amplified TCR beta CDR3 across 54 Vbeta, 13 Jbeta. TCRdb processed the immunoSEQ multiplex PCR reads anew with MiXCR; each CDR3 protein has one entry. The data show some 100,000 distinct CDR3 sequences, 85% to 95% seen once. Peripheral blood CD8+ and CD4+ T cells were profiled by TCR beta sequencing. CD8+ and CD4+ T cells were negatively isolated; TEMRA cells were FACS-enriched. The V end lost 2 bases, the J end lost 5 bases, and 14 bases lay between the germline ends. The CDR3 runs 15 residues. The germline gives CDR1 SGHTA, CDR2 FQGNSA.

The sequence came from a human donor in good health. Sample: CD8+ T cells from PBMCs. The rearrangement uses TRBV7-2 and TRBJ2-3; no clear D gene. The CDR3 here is CASSLKGFEKDTQYF. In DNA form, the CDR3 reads TGTGCCAGCAGCTTAAAGGGATTCGAAAAAGATACGCAGTATTTT.